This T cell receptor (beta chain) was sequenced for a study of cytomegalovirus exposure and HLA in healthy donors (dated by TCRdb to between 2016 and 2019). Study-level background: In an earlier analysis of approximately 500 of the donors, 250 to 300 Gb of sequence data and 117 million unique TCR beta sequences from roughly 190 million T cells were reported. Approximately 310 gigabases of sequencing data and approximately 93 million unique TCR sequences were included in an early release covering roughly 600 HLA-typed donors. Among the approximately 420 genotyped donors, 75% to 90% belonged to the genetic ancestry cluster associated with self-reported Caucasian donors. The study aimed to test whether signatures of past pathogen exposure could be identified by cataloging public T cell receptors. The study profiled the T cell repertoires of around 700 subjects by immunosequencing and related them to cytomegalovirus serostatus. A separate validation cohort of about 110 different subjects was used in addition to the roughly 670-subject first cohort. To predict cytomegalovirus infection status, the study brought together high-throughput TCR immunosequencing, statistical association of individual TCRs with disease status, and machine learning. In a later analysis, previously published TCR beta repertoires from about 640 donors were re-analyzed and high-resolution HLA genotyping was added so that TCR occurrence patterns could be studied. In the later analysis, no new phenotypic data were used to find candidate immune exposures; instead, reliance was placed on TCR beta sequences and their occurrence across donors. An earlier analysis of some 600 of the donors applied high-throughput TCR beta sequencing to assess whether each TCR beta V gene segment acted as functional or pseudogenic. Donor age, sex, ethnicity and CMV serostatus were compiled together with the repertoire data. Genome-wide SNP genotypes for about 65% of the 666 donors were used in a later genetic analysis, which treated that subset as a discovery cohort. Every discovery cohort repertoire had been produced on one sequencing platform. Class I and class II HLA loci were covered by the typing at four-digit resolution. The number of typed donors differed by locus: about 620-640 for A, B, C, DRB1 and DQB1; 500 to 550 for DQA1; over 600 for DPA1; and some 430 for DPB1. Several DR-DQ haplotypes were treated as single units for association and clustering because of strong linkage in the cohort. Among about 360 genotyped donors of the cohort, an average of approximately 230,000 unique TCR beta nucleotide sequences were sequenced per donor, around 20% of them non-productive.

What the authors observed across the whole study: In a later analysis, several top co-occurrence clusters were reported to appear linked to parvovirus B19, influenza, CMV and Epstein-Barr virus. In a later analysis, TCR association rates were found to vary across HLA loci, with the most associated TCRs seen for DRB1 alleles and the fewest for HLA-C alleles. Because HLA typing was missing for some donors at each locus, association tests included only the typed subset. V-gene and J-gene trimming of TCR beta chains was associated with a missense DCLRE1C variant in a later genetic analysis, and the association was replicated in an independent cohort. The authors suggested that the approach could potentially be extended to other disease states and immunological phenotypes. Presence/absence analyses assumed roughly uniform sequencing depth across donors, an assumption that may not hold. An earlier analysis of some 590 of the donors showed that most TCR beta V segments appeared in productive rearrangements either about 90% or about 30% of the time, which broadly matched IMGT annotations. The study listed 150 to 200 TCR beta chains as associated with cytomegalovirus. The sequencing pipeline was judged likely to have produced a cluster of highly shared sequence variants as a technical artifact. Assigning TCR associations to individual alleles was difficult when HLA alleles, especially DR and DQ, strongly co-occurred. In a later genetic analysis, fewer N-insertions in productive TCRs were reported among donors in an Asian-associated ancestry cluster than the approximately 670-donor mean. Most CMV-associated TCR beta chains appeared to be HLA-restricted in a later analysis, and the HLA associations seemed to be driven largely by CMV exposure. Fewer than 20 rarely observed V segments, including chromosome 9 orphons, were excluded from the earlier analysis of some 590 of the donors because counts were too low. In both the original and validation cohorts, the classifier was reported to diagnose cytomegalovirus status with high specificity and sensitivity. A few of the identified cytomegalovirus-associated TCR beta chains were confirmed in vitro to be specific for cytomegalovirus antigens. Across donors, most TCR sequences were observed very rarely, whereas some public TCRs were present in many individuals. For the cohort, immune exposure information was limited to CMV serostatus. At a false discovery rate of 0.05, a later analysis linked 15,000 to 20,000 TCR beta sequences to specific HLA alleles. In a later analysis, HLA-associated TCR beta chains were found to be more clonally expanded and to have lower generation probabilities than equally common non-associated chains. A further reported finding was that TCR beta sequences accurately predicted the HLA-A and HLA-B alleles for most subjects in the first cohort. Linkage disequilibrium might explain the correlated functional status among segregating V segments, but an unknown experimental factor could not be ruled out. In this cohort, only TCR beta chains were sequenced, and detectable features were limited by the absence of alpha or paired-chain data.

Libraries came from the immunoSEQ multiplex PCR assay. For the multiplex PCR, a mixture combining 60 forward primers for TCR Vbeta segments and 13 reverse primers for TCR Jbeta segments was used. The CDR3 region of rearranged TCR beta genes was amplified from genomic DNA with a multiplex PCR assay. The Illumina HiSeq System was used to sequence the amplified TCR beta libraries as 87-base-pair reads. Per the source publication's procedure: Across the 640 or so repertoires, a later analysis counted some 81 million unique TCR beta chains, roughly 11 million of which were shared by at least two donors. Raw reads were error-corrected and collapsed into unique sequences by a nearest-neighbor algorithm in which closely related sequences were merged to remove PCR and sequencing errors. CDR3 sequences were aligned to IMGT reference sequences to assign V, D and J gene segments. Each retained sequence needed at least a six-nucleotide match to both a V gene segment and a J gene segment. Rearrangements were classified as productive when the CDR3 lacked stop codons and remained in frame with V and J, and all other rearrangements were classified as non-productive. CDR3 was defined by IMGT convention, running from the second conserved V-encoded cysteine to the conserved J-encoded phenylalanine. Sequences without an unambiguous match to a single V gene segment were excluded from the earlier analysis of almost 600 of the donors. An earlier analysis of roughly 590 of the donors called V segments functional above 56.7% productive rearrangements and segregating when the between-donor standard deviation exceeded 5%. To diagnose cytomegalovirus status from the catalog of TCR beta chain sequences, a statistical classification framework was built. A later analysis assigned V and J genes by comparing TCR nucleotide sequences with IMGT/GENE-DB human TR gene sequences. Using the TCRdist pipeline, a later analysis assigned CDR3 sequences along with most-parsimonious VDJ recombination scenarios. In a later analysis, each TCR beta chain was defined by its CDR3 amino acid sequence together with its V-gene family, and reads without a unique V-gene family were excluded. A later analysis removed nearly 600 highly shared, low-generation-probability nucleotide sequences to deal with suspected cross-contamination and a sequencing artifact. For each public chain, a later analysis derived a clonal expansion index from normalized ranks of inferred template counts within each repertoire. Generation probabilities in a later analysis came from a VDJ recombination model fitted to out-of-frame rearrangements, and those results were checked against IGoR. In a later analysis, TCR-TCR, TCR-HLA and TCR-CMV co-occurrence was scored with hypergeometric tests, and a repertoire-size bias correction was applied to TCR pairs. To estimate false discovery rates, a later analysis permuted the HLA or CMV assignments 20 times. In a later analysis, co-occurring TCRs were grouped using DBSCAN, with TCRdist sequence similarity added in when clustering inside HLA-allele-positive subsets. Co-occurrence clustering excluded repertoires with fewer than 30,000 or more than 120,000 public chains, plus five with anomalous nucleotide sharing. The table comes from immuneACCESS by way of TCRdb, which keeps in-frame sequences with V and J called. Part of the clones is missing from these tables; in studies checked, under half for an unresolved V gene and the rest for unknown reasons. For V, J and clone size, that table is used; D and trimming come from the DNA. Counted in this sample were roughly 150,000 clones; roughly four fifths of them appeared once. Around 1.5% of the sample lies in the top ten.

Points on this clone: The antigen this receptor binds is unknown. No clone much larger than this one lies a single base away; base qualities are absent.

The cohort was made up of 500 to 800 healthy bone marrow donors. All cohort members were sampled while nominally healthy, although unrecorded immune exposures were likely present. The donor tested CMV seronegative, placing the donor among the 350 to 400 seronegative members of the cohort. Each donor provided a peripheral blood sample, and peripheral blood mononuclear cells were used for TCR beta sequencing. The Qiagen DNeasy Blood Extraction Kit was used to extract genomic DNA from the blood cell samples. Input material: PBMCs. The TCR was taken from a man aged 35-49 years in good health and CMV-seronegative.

The CDR3 protein: CASSFRLDSYEQYV. The DNA reads as follows: TGTGCCAGCAGCTTTCGACTAGACTCCTACGAGCAGTACGTC. The chain links TRBV5-6 with TRBJ2-7; TRBD2 is perhaps the D gene, given 6 matching bases. The CDR3 runs 14 amino acids, cysteine and valine included. Only the CDR3 DNA is retained, 42 bases long and in frame from the first base. CDR1 SGHDT and CDR2 YYEEEE were looked up in the germline V gene. V and J lose 2 bases and 0 bases, and a span of 9 bases separates them.